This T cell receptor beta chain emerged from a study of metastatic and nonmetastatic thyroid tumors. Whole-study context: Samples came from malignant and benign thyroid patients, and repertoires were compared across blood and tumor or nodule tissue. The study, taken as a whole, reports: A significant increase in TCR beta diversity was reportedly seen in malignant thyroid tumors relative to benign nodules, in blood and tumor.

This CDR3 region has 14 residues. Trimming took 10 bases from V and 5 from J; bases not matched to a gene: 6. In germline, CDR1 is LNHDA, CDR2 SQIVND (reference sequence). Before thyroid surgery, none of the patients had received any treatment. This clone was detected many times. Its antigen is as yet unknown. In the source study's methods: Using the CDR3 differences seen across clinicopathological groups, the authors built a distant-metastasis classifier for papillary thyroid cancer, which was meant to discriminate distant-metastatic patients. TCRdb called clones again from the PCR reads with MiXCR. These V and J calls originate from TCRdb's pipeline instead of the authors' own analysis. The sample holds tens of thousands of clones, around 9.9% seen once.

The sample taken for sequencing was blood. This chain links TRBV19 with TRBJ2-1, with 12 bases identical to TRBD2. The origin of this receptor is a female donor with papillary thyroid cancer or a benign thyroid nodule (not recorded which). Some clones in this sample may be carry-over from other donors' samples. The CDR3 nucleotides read TGTGCCACAGCACTAGCGGGGGGAGACAATGAGCAGTTCTTC. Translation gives CATALAGGDNEQFF.